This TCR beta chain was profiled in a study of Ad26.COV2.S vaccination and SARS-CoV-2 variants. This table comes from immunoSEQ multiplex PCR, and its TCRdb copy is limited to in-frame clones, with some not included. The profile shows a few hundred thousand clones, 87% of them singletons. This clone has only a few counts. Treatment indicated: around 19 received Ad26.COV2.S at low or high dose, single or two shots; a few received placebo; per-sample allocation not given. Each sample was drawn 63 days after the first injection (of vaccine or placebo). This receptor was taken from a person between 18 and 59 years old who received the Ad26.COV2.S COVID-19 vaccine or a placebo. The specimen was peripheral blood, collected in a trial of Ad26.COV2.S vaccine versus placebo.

The CDR3 DNA reads as TGTGCCAGCAGCCCCTTTAATGGTCAGCCCCAGCATTTT. Translating gives CASSPFNGQPQHF. The chain joins TRBV3-1 (or the pseudogene TRBV3-2) to TRBJ1-5; D unclear. The CDR3 contains 13 residues. The V end was cut by 4 bases, the J end by 6 bases, with 10 bases between. CDR1 LGHDT and CDR2 YNNKEL come from the germline V gene (reference sequence).